This is a list of T cell receptor beta chains from one sample in a study of monozygotic twins with inflammatory bowel disease. From the 5' RACE reads, TCRdb lists one entry per CDR3 protein and no DNA. Listed are 310,000 or so distinct CDR3 sequences; around 2% falls within the top ten. The sample comprised blood. The origin of the receptors is a human donor with ulcerative colitis or Crohn's disease, or a healthy co-twin of an affected twin (not recorded which). Each CDR3 is given with its conserved first and last residue.

V gene,CDR3 length,J gene,CDR3 protein
TRBV19,16,TRBJ1-2,CASSIAGTAGAYGYTF
TRBV28,19,TRBJ2-2,CASSMTRRINPPNTGELFF
TRBV12-3/TRBV12-4,17,TRBJ1-5,CASSPGTGTGGNQPQHF
TRBV3-1,12,TRBJ1-1,CASSQVGGEAFF
TRBV4-1,15,TRBJ2-2,CASSPTGQSTGELFF
TRBV18,19,TRBJ1-3,CASSPLENVRQYSGNTIYF
TRBV5-1,16,TRBJ2-1,CASSLMGGDYYNEQFF
TRBV20-1,14,TRBJ2-3,CSAQGRQSTDTQYF
TRBV5-1,15,TRBJ2-7,CASSREPGQPYEQYF
TRBV2,12,TRBJ2-3,CASSVMTDTQYF
TRBV24-1,15,TRBJ2-2,CATSDFWGFTGELFF
TRBV7-2,12,TRBJ2-7,CASSLPGTPQYF
TRBV6-5,15,TRBJ1-3,CASSYSGVSGNTIYF
TRBV12-3/TRBV12-4,18,TRBJ2-7,CASSYQRGGPLSAYEQYF
TRBV20-1,13,TRBJ2-7,CSATGRESYEQYF
TRBV21-1,17,TRBJ1-1,CASSKRQQGKQYTEAFF
TRBV7-9,14,TRBJ2-7,CASSLAGVLYEQYF
TRBV12-3/TRBV12-4,15,TRBJ2-1,CASSLSGQHEGEQFF
TRBV7-2,14,TRBJ2-7,CASSFGLDVYEQYF
TRBV28,12,TRBJ2-7,CASSLVSREQYF
TRBV29-1,11,TRBJ2-7,CSVDSETRSYF
TRBV6-5,16,TRBJ2-1,CASSYRGGSSYNEQFF
TRBV19,14,TRBJ2-2,CASGRGQGSGELFF
TRBV29-1,21,TRBJ2-1,CSVESRPGTTERLQMDNEQFF
TRBV5-1,16,TRBJ2-7,CASSTNPGTGVTEQYF
TRBV28,16,TRBJ2-3,CASTPTSGSPTDTQYF